Below are 14 T cell receptor beta chains sequenced from a single sample in a study of T cell responses to AZD1222 COVID-19 vaccine. Using immunoSEQ multiplex PCR, the repertoire was profiled, and TCRdb retains in-frame clones only, with some absent. Of about 130,000 clones listed, 90% were seen once; the top ten hold less than 4.5%. This specimen was peripheral blood, taken on day 0 of MenACWY control vaccination. The receptor set was obtained from an adult in good health.

Here the CDR3 reads CASSTTPGQGAVGYTF. The CDR3 nucleotides read TGTGCCAGCAGTACTACTCCGGGACAGGGGGCAGTTGGCTACACCTTC. V is TRBV28 and J is TRBJ1-2; 12 bases fit TRBD1. The junction had 11 bases not matched to a gene; V was cut back by 5 bases and J by 7 bases. Germline CDR1 MDHEN, CDR2 SYDVKM. The length of the CDR3 is 16 residues.

The gene calls are TRBV6-2 or TRBV6-3 and TRBJ2-1; TRBD2 is a possible D gene (5 bases). CDR1 and CDR2 from the germline V gene are MNHEY and SVGEGT. Trimming shortened V by 4 bases and J by 0 bases, and 7 bases separated the two germline ends. This CDR3 comprises 14 residues. The CDR3 region is CASSLASSYNEQFF. CDR3 DNA: TGTGCCAGCAGTTTAGCGTCCTCCTACAATGAGCAGTTCTTC.

The table lists this clone with a count of one. V usage is TRBV7-9 and J usage is TRBJ2-4, with 12 bases identical to TRBD1. The germline V gene has CDR1 SEHNR and CDR2 FQNEAQ (reference sequence). The CDR3 length is 18 residues. Trimming removed 1 base from V and 1 base from J; junction bases left unmatched: 5. CDR3 region: CASSLDRDRGLAKNIQYF. The CDR3, as DNA: TGTGCCAGCAGCTTAGACCGGGACAGGGGGCTTGCCAAAAACATTCAGTACTTC.

The chain combines TRBV7-9 with TRBJ1-5, with a weak D call TRBD1 (6 bases). CDR1 is SEHNR and CDR2 is FQNEAQ in the germline V gene (reference sequence). The V and J ends lost 5 bases and 0 bases respectively, with 17 bases between them. This CDR3 spans 17 amino acids. CDR3 amino acids: CASSGAGTHLSNQPQHF. The CDR3 coding sequence is TGTGCCAGCAGCGGGGCCGGGACACACCTTAGCAATCAGCCCCAGCATTTT.

The gene calls are TRBV27 and TRBJ2-7; TRBD1 might be the D (6 bases). V shed 4 bases and J shed 3 bases, with 7 bases lying between them. The CDR3 spans 12 residues. Per the germline V gene, CDR1 is MNHEY and CDR2 is SMNVEV (reference sequence). CDR3 DNA: TGTGCCAGCAGTTCACAGGGCTACGAGCAGTACTTC. Protein: CASSSQGYEQYF.

The chain carries TRBV3-1 (or the pseudogene TRBV3-2) and TRBJ2-7; 11 bases fit TRBD2. V shed 4 bases, J shed 0 bases, and the junction held 8 bases outside the gene matches. The V gene's germline CDR1 is LGHDT and CDR2 YNNKEL (reference sequence). This CDR3 region has 17 residues. The CDR3 sequence: CASSPLIAGGSSYEQYF. CDR3 nucleotides: TGTGCCAGCAGCCCCCTTATAGCGGGAGGGAGCTCCTACGAGCAGTACTTC.

V is TRBV9 and J is TRBJ2-3, with TRBD2 matching over 8 bases. Germline V gives CDR1 SGDLS, CDR2 YYNGEE. The CDR3 runs to 17 residues. The V segment lost 0 bases and the J segment 0 bases; nucleotides outside the gene matches: 6. CDR3 sequence reads: CASSVGSGGPSTDTQYF. The CDR3 region has the DNA TGTGCCAGCAGCGTAGGGTCGGGGGGGCCGAGCACAGATACGCAGTATTTT.

The J gene is TRBJ2-7, the V gene TRBV6-5; unclear D gene. From germline, CDR1 is MNHEY and CDR2 SVGAGI. V lost 7 bases to trimming and J lost 4 bases, with 8 bases between them. This CDR3 has 11 amino acids. In DNA, the CDR3 is TGTGCCAGCACCAATGGGTACGAGCAGTACGTC. Protein: CASTNGYEQYV.

The J gene is TRBJ1-6, the V gene TRBV7-9; 8 nucleotides line up with TRBD1. V shed 5 bases and J 2 bases; nucleotides not matched to a gene: 5. The CDR3 consists of 16 residues. The V gene's germline CDR1 is SEHNR and CDR2 FQNEAQ (reference sequence). CDR3 residues: CASSPPGQAYNSPLHF. The CDR3 DNA reads TGTGCCAGCAGCCCCCCGGGACAGGCCTATAATTCACCCCTCCACTTT.

This clone was found a few times. This rearrangement joins TRBV18 to TRBJ1-1; D possibly corresponds to TRBD1 (5 bases). Germline-derived CDR1 and CDR2 are KGHSH and LQKENI. This CDR3 has 16 residues. The V end lost 1 base, the J end lost 4 bases, and 16 bases lay between the germline ends. The CDR3 coding sequence is TGTGCCAGCTCACCACGGTTCCGTGACAGCATCACTGAAGCTTTCTTT. Protein sequence: CASSPRFRDSITEAFF.

The chain employs TRBV5-6 and TRBJ1-1; TRBD1 might be the D (5 bases). This CDR3 has 17 amino acids. Trimming removed 4 bases at V and 4 bases at J, with 23 bases between. CDR1 is SGHDT and CDR2 is YYEEEE in the germline V gene. In DNA form, the CDR3 reads TGTGCCAGCAGCCGAACTTTGGGGCGGAACTCAGGCACTGAAGCTTTCTTT. Translation gives CASSRTLGRNSGTEAFF.

V usage is TRBV11-2 and J usage is TRBJ2-5, with 9 bases lining up with TRBD2. This CDR3 spans 18 amino acids. After removal of 4 bases from V and 2 bases from J, the junction contained 14 bases not matched to a gene. The germline V gene has CDR1 SGHAT and CDR2 FQNNGV. The CDR3 loop is CASSSPPLAGGRQETQYF. DNA for the CDR3: TGTGCCAGCAGCTCGCCGCCTCTGGCGGGGGGGCGTCAAGAGACCCAGTACTTC.

This clone is a singleton in its sample. The rearrangement links TRBV15 to TRBJ2-2; D is perhaps TRBD2 (5 bases). There are 16 residues in the CDR3. Trimming cost V 0 bases and J 6 bases, with 14 bases left between them. The germline CDR1 and CDR2 sequences are LNHNV and YYDKDF (reference sequence). As DNA, the CDR3 is TGTGCCACCAGCAGAGATAGCCCTAGCTGGCCCGGGGAGCTGTTTTTT. It specifies CATSRDSPSWPGELFF.

This clone was detected only once. The gene calls are TRBV6-5 and TRBJ2-7; 11 bases match TRBD1. Germline V gene lookup returns CDR1 MNHEY and CDR2 SVGAGI. The CDR3 is 15 amino acids. Unmatched junction bases numbered 4, after V lost 2 bases and J lost 4 bases. CDR3 protein: CASSYRDRGEYEQYF. Here the CDR3 DNA reads TGTGCCAGCAGTTACCGGGACAGGGGGGAATACGAGCAGTACTTC.